This entry lists 27 T cell receptor beta chains sequenced from one sample in a study of T cell responses to AZD1222 COVID-19 vaccine. The table came from immunoSEQ multiplex PCR; TCRdb's copy has only in-frame clones and leaves some out. The sample gives around 200,000 clones, 88% of which show up once; roughly a quarter is in the top ten. The material was peripheral blood, obtained 28 days after the second AZD1222 dose. Every receptor here comes from an adult who received the AZD1222 COVID-19 vaccine.

V and J are TRBV14 and TRBJ2-3; D gene uncertain. Between the trimmed V and J ends, which lost 0 bases and 7 bases, there was a span of 11 bases. Germline-derived CDR1 and CDR2 are SGHDN and FVKESK. The CDR3 has 14 amino acids. The CDR3 region is CASSQEDPTNTQYF. For the CDR3, the DNA is TGTGCCAGCAGCCAAGAAGACCCCACTAATACGCAGTATTTT.

The rearrangement uses TRBV6-1 and TRBJ2-1; a possible D gene is TRBD2 (5 bases). V was pared by 3 bases and J by 0 bases, with 9 bases between. The length of the CDR3 is 15 residues. Germline V gene sequence: CDR1 MNHNS, CDR2 SASEGT. The CDR3 is CASSDPRGSYNEQFF. The CDR3 DNA sequence: TGTGCCAGCAGTGACCCCCGGGGCTCCTACAATGAGCAGTTCTTC.

The chain links TRBV20-1 to TRBJ2-4; TRBD1 agrees at 7 bases. The CDR3 covers 15 residues. V was clipped by 3 bases and J by 3 bases; unmatched bases: 8. The V gene's germline CDR1 is DFQATT and CDR2 SNEGSKA (reference sequence). CDR3 protein: CSASDRAAGKNIQYF. CDR3 nucleotides: TGCAGTGCTAGTGACAGGGCGGCGGGCAAAAACATTCAGTACTTC.

J is TRBJ2-7 and V is TRBV5-1, with 7 bases matching TRBD2. V was clipped by 6 bases and J by 7 bases; unmatched bases: 13. Germline V gene data show CDR1 as SGHRS and CDR2 as YFSETQ. There are 14 residues in the CDR3. In DNA, the CDR3 is TGCGCCAGCATGCTGGGAGGGCCTTCCCAAGAGCAGTACTTC. Translated: CASMLGGPSQEQYF.

The chain combines TRBV6-2 or TRBV6-3 with TRBJ1-5; D unclear. Deletions cut 2 bases from V and 6 bases from J, with 5 bases between. CDR3 length: 12 residues. CDR1 and CDR2 (germline): MNHEY, SVGEGT. This CDR3 reads CASSYVTQPQHF. The CDR3, as DNA: TGTGCCAGCAGTTACGTCACTCAGCCCCAGCATTTT.

The chain joins TRBV10-3 to TRBJ2-3; D gene unclear. From germline, CDR1 is ENHRY and CDR2 SYGVKD. The CDR3 has 13 residues. The V end was cut by 6 bases, the J end by 4 bases, with 11 bases between. CDR3 in amino acids: CAIREARADTQYF. The DNA of the CDR3 is TGTGCCATCAGGGAAGCGCGTGCAGATACGCAGTATTTT.

This clone showed up just once. The J gene is TRBJ2-2, the V gene TRBV9; D perhaps matches TRBD2 (5 bases). Germline V gene lookup returns CDR1 SGDLS and CDR2 YYNGEE. The CDR3 is made up of 14 amino acids. The V end was cut by 4 bases, the J end by 3 bases, with 10 bases between. The CDR3 sequence: CASSSRGYTGELFF. CDR3 coding DNA: TGTGCCAGCAGCTCTCGGGGATACACCGGGGAGCTGTTTTTT.

The rearrangement uses TRBV18 and TRBJ1-2; D is possibly TRBD1 (6 bases). This CDR3 is built from 14 residues. Germline assignment: CDR1 KGHSH and CDR2 LQKENI. Trimming removed 2 bases at V and 7 bases at J, with 14 bases between. CDR3 amino acids: CASSPIGRGSGYTF. DNA of the CDR3: TGTGCCAGCTCACCAATCGGCAGGGGATCTGGCTACACCTTC.

V is TRBV18 and J is TRBJ2-3; D perhaps matches TRBD2 (6 bases). Germline CDR1 KGHSH, CDR2 LQKENI. V shed 2 bases and J shed 6 bases, with 12 bases lying between them. The CDR3 sequence is 14 residues long. As DNA, the CDR3 is TGTGCCAGCTCACCATCCTCAGGAGGGGATACGCAGTATTTT. Translating it yields CASSPSSGGDTQYF.

The chain has TRBV28 and TRBJ1-4; D is unclear. Germline CDR1 reads MDHEN; CDR2 reads SYDVKM. V lost 2 bases and J 3 bases, leaving 7 bases between the germline ends. There are 14 residues in the CDR3. The CDR3 here is CASSLRGSNEKLFF. In DNA, the CDR3 is TGTGCCAGCAGTTTACGTGGGTCTAATGAAAAACTGTTTTTT. Together with reference TRBV28 and TRBJ1-4, the CDR3 gives the full variable domain: DVKVTQSSRYLVKRTGEKVFLECVQDMDHENMFWYRQDPGLGLRLIYFSYDVKMKEKGDIPEGYSVSREKKERFSLILESASTNQTSMYLCASSLRGSNEKLFFGSGTQLSVL.

The genes are TRBV4-3 and TRBJ2-4, with 9 bases identical to TRBD1. Per germline, CDR1 LGHNA and CDR2 YSLEER. The junction had 4 bases not matched to a gene; V was cut back by 3 bases and J by 4 bases. The CDR3 length is 15 residues. Here the CDR3 reads CASSHGDREKNIQYF. For the CDR3, the DNA is TGCGCCAGCAGCCATGGGGACAGGGAAAAAAACATTCAGTACTTC.

The chain has TRBV18 and TRBJ1-2, with TRBD1 matching 8 bases. CDR1 and CDR2 (germline): KGHSH, LQKENI. The ends lost 0 bases at V and 6 bases at J; junction bases unmatched: 12. This CDR3 is 17 amino acids long. CDR3: CASSPPWAGGRTDGYTF. CDR3 nucleotides: TGTGCCAGCTCACCACCCTGGGCAGGGGGCCGGACTGATGGCTACACCTTC.

The rearrangement joins TRBV4-1 to TRBJ1-1, with 7 bases identical to TRBD1. Trimming cost V 4 bases and J 1 base; bases outside gene matches: 9. CDR1 and CDR2 from the germline V gene are MGHRA and YSYEKL. This CDR3 region has 16 residues. The CDR3 region has the DNA TGCGCCAGCAGCCCCCCTTTCGCAGGGGGGAACACTGAAGCTTTCTTT. It translates to CASSPPFAGGNTEAFF.

This clone was found once. This chain connects TRBV5-4 to TRBJ1-1; D gene unclear. The V gene lost 0 bases and the J gene lost 5 bases, with 17 bases spanning the gap. The CDR3 totals 16 residues. Germline V lookup: CDR1 SGHNT, CDR2 YYREEE (reference sequence). DNA for the CDR3: TGTGCCAGCAGCTTGGACAGCTTGAGTTGGACGACTGAAGCTTTCTTT. Translating it yields CASSLDSLSWTTEAFF.

The chain carries TRBV7-3 and TRBJ2-7, with D possibly TRBD1 on 6 matching bases. Deletions cut 1 base from V and 2 bases from J, with 9 bases between. This CDR3 spans 14 amino acids. Per the germline V gene, CDR1 is SGHTA and CDR2 is FQGTGA. As DNA, the CDR3 is TGTGCCAGCAGCTTAAGCACAGGGACCTACGAGCAGTACTTC. It specifies CASSLSTGTYEQYF.

J is TRBJ2-1 and V is TRBV7-9, with 8 bases matching TRBD1. Germline CDR1 SEHNR, CDR2 FQNEAQ (reference sequence). The CDR3 extends over 14 amino acids. With V trimmed by 4 bases and J by 5 bases, 4 bases remained unmatched. In nucleotides, the CDR3 is TGTGCCAGCAGCTCCCGGACAGGGCACAATGAGCAGTTCTTC. Its translation is CASSSRTGHNEQFF.

The V call is TRBV7-6, the J call TRBJ1-1; D is possibly TRBD1 (5 bases). Trimming took 4 bases from V and 0 from J, leaving 9 bases between them. The germline V gene encodes CDR1 SGHVS and CDR2 FNYEAQ. The CDR3 covers 14 residues. The CDR3 DNA reads as TGTGCCAGCAGCTCAGGACACTTGAACACTGAAGCTTTCTTT. It translates to CASSSGHLNTEAFF.

The rearrangement links TRBV28 to TRBJ1-6, with 7 bases fitting TRBD1. The CDR3 runs to 14 residues. From germline, CDR1 is MDHEN and CDR2 SYDVKM. The ends lost 5 bases at V and 9 bases at J; junction bases unmatched: 7. This chain's CDR3 is CASSPGGSGSPLHF. The CDR3 region has the DNA TGTGCCAGCAGTCCAGGGGGTAGTGGTTCACCCCTCCACTTT.

This clone showed up just once. V gene TRBV7-2 combines with J gene TRBJ1-4; 7 bases agree with TRBD1. CDR1 SGHTA and CDR2 FQGNSA come from the germline V gene. J lost 8 bases, V lost 5 bases, and 11 bases had no gene match. CDR3 size: 15 residues. CDR3 protein: CASSASGTAMEKLFF. The CDR3 nucleotides read TGTGCCAGCAGCGCCTCCGGGACAGCCATGGAAAAACTGTTTTTT.

This chain links TRBV28 with TRBJ1-5, with no clear D. The CDR3 runs 14 residues. The germline V gene has CDR1 MDHEN and CDR2 SYDVKM. Trimming cost V 2 bases and J 7 bases, with 12 bases left between them. CDR3 residues: CASSLPLGGQPQHF. The CDR3 nucleotides are TGTGCCAGCAGTTTACCTCTTGGCGGCCAGCCCCAGCATTTT. The full variable domain, in which reference TRBV28 and TRBJ1-5 provide the parts outside the CDR3, is DVKVTQSSRYLVKRTGEKVFLECVQDMDHENMFWYRQDPGLGLRLIYFSYDVKMKEKGDIPEGYSVSREKKERFSLILESASTNQTSMYLCASSLPLGGQPQHFGDGTRLSIL.

The chain combines TRBV29-1 with TRBJ1-2, with unresolved D. Per germline, CDR1 SQVTM and CDR2 ANQGSEA. The CDR3 sequence is 9 residues long. CDR3 region: CSGEEGYTF. The CDR3 DNA is TGCAGTGGGGAGGAGGGCTACACCTTC. Full variable domain (remainder filled in from reference TRBV29-1 and TRBJ1-2): SAVISQKPSRDICQRGTSLTIQCQVDSQVTMMFWYRQQPGQSLTLIATANQGSEATYESGFVIDKFPISRPNLTFSTLTVSNMSPEDSSIYLCSGEEGYTFGSGTRLTVV.

This rearrangement joins TRBV6-5 to TRBJ2-1, with 8 bases matching TRBD2. Trimming cost V 2 bases and J 9 bases; bases outside gene matches: 6. Germline values: CDR1 MNHEY, CDR2 SVGAGI. The CDR3 length is 14 residues. The CDR3 sequence: CASSYGAGVVEQFF. The CDR3 nucleotides are TGTGCCAGCAGTTACGGAGCGGGAGTCGTTGAGCAGTTCTTC.

The chain joins TRBV4-3 to TRBJ2-1; D might be TRBD2 (6 bases). Germline CDR1 LGHNA, CDR2 YSLEER. Trimming took off 8 bases at V and 8 bases at J, with 22 bases between the two ends. The length of the CDR3 is 15 residues. The CDR3 DNA is TGCGCCAGCGCCCGGGACTGGACTCCTGGGGATGAGCAGTTCTTC. Its protein is CASARDWTPGDEQFF.

The rearrangement uses TRBV11-2 and TRBJ1-1; no clear D. CDR3 length equals 13 residues. Trimming stripped 0 bases from V and 7 bases from J, with 9 bases between. Germline V gene lookup returns CDR1 SGHAT and CDR2 FQNNGV. The CDR3 sequence is CASSLEYRGEAFF. CDR3 nucleotides: TGTGCCAGCAGCTTAGAGTACCGTGGTGAAGCTTTCTTT.

This clone was detected only once. The V gene is TRBV7-2, the J gene TRBJ2-3, with D maybe TRBD2 (6 bases). The V and J ends lost 3 bases and 0 bases respectively, with 10 bases between them. Per germline, CDR1 SGHTA and CDR2 FQGNSA. This CDR3 is 15 amino acids long. CDR3 coding DNA: TGTGCCAGCAGCTTTAGCGGTACTAGCACAGATACGCAGTATTTT. It yields the protein CASSFSGTSTDTQYF.

The V and J genes are TRBV9 and TRBJ2-1, with 10 bases identical to TRBD2. Germline V lookup: CDR1 SGDLS, CDR2 YYNGEE. This CDR3 spans 18 amino acids. V gave up 0 bases and J gave up 7 bases; unmatched junction bases: 13. The chain's CDR3 is CASSVEIRLAGERNEQFF. CDR3 coding DNA: TGTGCCAGCAGCGTAGAAATCAGGCTAGCGGGAGAGAGGAATGAGCAGTTCTTC.

This clone was seen once. The J gene is TRBJ2-1, the V gene TRBV7-3; D is possibly TRBD1 (5 bases). Trimming stripped 2 bases from V and 0 bases from J, with 8 bases between. The CDR3 contains 15 residues. CDR1 and CDR2 (germline): SGHTA, FQGTGA. CDR3 DNA: TGTGCCAGCAGCTTAGCAGGGCCCTCCTACAATGAGCAGTTCTTC. Protein product: CASSLAGPSYNEQFF.